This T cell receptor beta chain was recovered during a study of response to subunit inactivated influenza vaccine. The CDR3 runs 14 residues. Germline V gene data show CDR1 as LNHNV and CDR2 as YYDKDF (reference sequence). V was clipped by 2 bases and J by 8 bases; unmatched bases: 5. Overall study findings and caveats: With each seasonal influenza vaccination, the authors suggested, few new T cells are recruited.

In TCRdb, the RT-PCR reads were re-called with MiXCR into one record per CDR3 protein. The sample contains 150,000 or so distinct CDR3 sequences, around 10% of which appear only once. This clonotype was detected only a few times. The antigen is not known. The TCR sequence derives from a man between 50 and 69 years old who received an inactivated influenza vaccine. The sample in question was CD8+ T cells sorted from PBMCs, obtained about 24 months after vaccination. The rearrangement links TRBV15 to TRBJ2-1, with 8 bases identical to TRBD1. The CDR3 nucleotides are TGTGCCACCAGCAGACCGGGACAGGCCCATGAGCAGTTCTTC. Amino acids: CATSRPGQAHEQFF.